The entry below gives a single T cell receptor beta chain sequence along with its context. What it recognizes is unknown. Libraries were prepared by immunoSEQ multiplex PCR; TCRdb keeps only in-frame clonotypes and omits some of them. The profile covers about 150,000 clones, with 91% appearing a single time and 0.6% to 0.8% taken by the ten largest. These data are taken from a study of cytomegalovirus exposure and HLA in healthy donors. This CDR3 has 15 residues. Germline CDR1 reads SGHTA; CDR2 reads FQGNSA. V lost 6 bases and J lost 5; bases outside the gene matches: 12. General observations from the study: Cytomegalovirus association was listed for about 160 TCR beta chains.

This chain uses TRBV7-2 with TRBJ1-2; 7 bases agree with TRBD1. The receptor was isolated from a man aged 18-30 years in good health and CMV-seronegative. The sample taken for sequencing was PBMCs. CDR3 protein: CASSLGQLSFYGYTF. Written as DNA, the CDR3 is TGTGCCAGCAGTCTGGGACAGTTGAGTTTTTATGGCTACACCTTC.